This T cell receptor (beta chain) appears in the sequencing data of a study of neurological immune-mediated disorders. This clonotype appeared many times. A 10-nucleotide random UMI tagged transcripts in template-switch 5'RACE cDNA synthesis. One entry per CDR3 protein, called by TCRdb with MiXCR from the 5' RACE reads. The repertoire holds over 65,000 distinct CDR3 sequences, with 2.5% to 3% as singletons. Unmatched junction bases numbered 6, after V lost 7 bases and J lost 0 bases. This CDR3 is built from 14 residues. Looked up from germline, CDR1 is SQVTM and CDR2 is ANQGSEA. This chain connects TRBV29-1 to TRBJ2-1, with 7 nucleotides matching TRBD2. This TCR came from a woman aged 25 to 39 with multiple sclerosis. Source material: PBMCs. In DNA, the CDR3 is TGCAGCGCGGCTAGCGGAAGCTCCTACAATGAGCAGTTCTTC. It yields the protein CSAASGSSYNEQFF.